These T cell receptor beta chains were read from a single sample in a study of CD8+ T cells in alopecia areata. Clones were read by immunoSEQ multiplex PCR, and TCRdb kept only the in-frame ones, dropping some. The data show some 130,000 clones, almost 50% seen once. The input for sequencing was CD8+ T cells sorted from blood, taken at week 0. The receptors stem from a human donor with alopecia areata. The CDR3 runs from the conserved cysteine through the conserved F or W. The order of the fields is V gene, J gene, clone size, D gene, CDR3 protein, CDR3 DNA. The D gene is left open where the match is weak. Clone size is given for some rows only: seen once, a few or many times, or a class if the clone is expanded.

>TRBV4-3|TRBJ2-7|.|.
CASSQGQGLYEQYF
TGCGCCAGCAGCCAAGGTCAGGGGTTATACGAGCAGTACTTC
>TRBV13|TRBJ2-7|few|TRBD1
CASSFPGQGNYEQYF
TGTGCCAGCAGCTTTCCGGGACAGGGGAACTACGAGCAGTACTTC
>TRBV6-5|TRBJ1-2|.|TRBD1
CASSSPGGRDYGYTF
TGTGCCAGCAGTTCCCCAGGGGGCCGGGACTATGGCTACACCTTC
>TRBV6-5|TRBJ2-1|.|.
CASSPGGSYNEQFF
TGTGCCAGCAGTCCTGGGGGCTCCTACAATGAGCAGTTCTTC
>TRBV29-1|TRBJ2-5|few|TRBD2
CSVMGTSGQESQYF
TGCAGCGTAATGGGGACTAGCGGCCAAGAGTCCCAGTACTTC
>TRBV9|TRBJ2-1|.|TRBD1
CASSARQGIYNEQFF
TGTGCCAGCAGCGCCCGACAGGGAATCTACAATGAGCAGTTCTTC
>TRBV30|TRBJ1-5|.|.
CAWSGARFPGQPQHF
TGTGCCTGGAGTGGAGCCCGGTTCCCGGGTCAGCCCCAGCATTTT
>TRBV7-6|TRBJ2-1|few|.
CASSLLEGHEQFF
TGTGCCAGCAGCCTCCTAGAGGGTCATGAGCAGTTCTTC
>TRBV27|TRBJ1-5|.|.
CASRSMVEPQHF
TGTGCCAGCAGATCGATGGTTGAGCCCCAGCATTTT
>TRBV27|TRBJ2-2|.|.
CASKIGVQGELFF
TGTGCCAGCAAGATTGGAGTACAGGGGGAGCTGTTTTTT
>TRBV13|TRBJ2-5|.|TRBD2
CASTLLGGKETQYF
TGTGCCAGCACCCTCCTCGGGGGGAAGGAGACCCAGTACTTC
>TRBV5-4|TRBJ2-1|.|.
CASKLPRSYNEQFF
TGTGCCAGCAAACTCCCGCGCTCCTACAATGAGCAGTTCTTC
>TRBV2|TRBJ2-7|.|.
CASLGITYEQYF
TGTGCCAGCCTAGGCATTACCTACGAGCAGTACTTC
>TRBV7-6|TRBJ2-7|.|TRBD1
CASSSHSGTEPYEQYF
TGTGCCAGCAGCTCCCACTCCGGGACAGAGCCCTACGAGCAGTACTTC
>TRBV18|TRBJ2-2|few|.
CASSDSYHGELFF
TGTGCCAGCTCCGACAGTTACCACGGGGAGCTGTTTTTT
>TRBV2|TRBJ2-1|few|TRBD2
CASRGTSGGYNEQFF
TGTGCCAGCAGAGGGACTAGCGGGGGATACAATGAGCAGTTCTTC
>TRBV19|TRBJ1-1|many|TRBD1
CASIRTGGLNTEAFF
TGTGCCAGTATTCGTACAGGGGGCTTGAACACTGAAGCTTTCTTT
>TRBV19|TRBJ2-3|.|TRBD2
CASSMTSGDTDTQYF
TGTGCCAGTAGTATGACTAGCGGGGACACAGATACGCAGTATTTT
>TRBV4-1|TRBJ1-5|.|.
CASSHRQTNQPQHF
TGCGCCAGCAGCCACAGACAGACCAATCAGCCCCAGCATTTT
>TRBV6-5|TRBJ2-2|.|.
CASSQDGNTGELFF
TGTGCCAGCAGTCAGGACGGGAACACCGGGGAGCTGTTTTTT
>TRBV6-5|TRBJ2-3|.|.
CASSYGTVGASDTQYF
TGTGCCAGCAGTTACGGAACAGTTGGTGCATCAGATACGCAGTATTTT
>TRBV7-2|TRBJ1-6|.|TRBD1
CASSPRQGNSPLHF
TGTGCCAGCAGCCCAAGACAGGGGAATTCACCCCTCCACTTT
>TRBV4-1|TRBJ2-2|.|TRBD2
CASSHRGGDTGELFF
TGCGCCAGCAGCCATCGGGGAGGGGACACCGGGGAGCTGTTTTTT
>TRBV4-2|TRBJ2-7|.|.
CASSQGQESSYEQYF
TGTGCCAGCAGCCAAGGACAGGAAAGCTCCTACGAGCAGTACTTC
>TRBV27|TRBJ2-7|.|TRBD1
CASTSGGQGLHEQYF
TGTGCCAGCACCTCAGGGGGACAGGGTCTCCACGAGCAGTACTTC
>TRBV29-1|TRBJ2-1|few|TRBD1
CSVEEGTGSNEQFF
TGCAGCGTTGAAGAGGGGACAGGATCTAATGAGCAGTTCTTC
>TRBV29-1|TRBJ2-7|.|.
CSVFGESYEQYF
TGCAGCGTTTTCGGCGAATCCTACGAGCAGTACTTC
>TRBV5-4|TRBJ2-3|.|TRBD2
CASSTGLAGTLADTQYF
TGTGCCAGCAGCACCGGACTAGCGGGCACCCTCGCAGATACGCAGTATTTT
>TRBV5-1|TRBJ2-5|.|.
CASSLDGARAETQYF
TGCGCCAGCAGCTTGGACGGGGCCAGGGCGGAGACCCAGTACTTC
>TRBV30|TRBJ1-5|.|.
CAWSPGQLYQPQHF
TGTGCCTGGAGCCCCGGACAGCTTTATCAGCCCCAGCATTTT
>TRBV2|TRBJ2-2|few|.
CASSEWRGHRTHANTGELFF
TGTGCCAGCAGTGAGTGGCGGGGGCACAGGACACACGCGAACACCGGGGAGCTGTTTTTT
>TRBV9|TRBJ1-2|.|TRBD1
CASSPEGQGQGYGYTF
TGTGCCAGCAGCCCCGAAGGACAGGGGCAGGGCTATGGCTACACCTTC
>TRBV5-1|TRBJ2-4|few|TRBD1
CASSPQGANIQYF
TGCGCCAGCAGCCCCCAGGGGGCAAACATTCAGTACTTC
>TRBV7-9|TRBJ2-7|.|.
CASSLFRQGSYEQYF
TGTGCCAGCAGCTTGTTCCGGCAGGGCTCCTACGAGCAGTACTTC
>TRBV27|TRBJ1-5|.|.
CASSLRQGNQPQHF
TGTGCCAGCAGTTTACGGCAGGGCAATCAGCCCCAGCATTTT
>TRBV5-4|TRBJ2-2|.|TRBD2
CASSPIAGPYTGELFF
TGTGCCAGCAGCCCTATAGCGGGGCCCTACACCGGGGAGCTGTTTTTT
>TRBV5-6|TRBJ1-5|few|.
CASSSRRTSNQPQHF
TGTGCCAGCAGCTCCCGGAGGACCTCGAACCAGCCCCAGCATTTT
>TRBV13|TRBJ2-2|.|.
CASSTSLAGELFF
TGTGCCAGCAGTACCTCTTTAGCCGGGGAGCTGTTTTTT
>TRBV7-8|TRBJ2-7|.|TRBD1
CASSLPGTGGSSYEQYF
TGTGCCAGCAGCTTACCCGGGACAGGGGGAAGCTCCTACGAGCAGTACTTC
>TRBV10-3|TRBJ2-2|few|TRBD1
CAIREGQFGELFF
TGTGCCATCAGAGAGGGACAGTTCGGGGAGCTGTTTTTT
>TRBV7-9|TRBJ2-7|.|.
CASSGGSLSSYEQYF
TGTGCCAGCAGCGGCGGGTCCTTGAGCTCCTACGAGCAGTACTTC
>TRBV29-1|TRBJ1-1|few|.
CSVVGETEAFF
TGCAGCGTTGTGGGGGAAACTGAAGCTTTCTTT
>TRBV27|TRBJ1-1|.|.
CASSLNLNTEAFF
TGTGCCAGCAGTTTAAACCTGAACACTGAAGCTTTCTTT
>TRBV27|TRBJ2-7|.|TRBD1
CASSDRQGEAYEQYF
TGTGCCAGCAGTGACCGACAGGGGGAGGCCTACGAGCAGTACTTC
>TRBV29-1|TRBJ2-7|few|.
CSVEPAGSTYEQYF
TGCAGCGTTGAACCCGCAGGGAGTACCTACGAGCAGTACTTC
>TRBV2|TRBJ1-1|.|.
CASIENTEAFF
TGTGCCAGCATCGAGAACACTGAAGCTTTCTTT
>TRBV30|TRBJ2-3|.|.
CAWSARLVTQYF
TGTGCCTGGAGTGCGAGGCTAGTTACGCAGTATTTT
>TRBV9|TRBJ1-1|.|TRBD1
CASGTGVNTEAFF
TGTGCCAGCGGGACAGGGGTCAACACTGAAGCTTTCTTT
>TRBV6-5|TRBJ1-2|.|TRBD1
CASSWLTGSYGYTF
TGTGCCAGCAGTTGGTTGACAGGGTCCTATGGCTACACCTTC
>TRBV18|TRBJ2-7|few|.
CASSRLTVGYEQYF
TGTGCCAGCTCACGTTTGACCGTTGGCTACGAGCAGTACTTC
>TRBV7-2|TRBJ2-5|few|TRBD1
CASRDGTGGLETQYF
TGTGCCAGCAGAGACGGGACAGGGGGCTTGGAGACCCAGTACTTC
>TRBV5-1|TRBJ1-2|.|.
CASSFRTKPLEGYTF
TGCGCCAGCAGCTTTCGGACCAAACCCCTCGAGGGCTACACCTTC
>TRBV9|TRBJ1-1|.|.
CASSVAEGFTEAFF
TGTGCCAGCAGCGTGGCCGAGGGGTTCACTGAAGCTTTCTTT
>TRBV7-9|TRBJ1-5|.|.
CASSSLVRPLNQPQHF
TGTGCCAGCAGCTCGTTAGTAAGGCCATTGAATCAGCCCCAGCATTTT
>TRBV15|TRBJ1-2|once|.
CATSAPGQTNYGYTF
TGTGCCACCAGCGCCCCCGGACAGACTAACTATGGCTACACCTTC